Listed here are 18 T cell receptor beta chains from one sample, sequenced in a study of T-cell memory formation after mild COVID-19 (dated by TCRdb to the early 2020s). To prepare the library, 5' RACE was applied. The data were produced on an Illumina NovaSeq 6000. Starting from the raw public reads, TCRdb applied fastp trimming at Q25, assembled clones with MiXCR and retained in-frame beta chains. Merged by CDR3 protein, the rows form single entries marked with the most common genes and DNA. The sample data list about 560,000 distinct CDR3 sequences, and about a fifth of these were observed just once. Roughly 8.3% of the sample lies in the top ten. Source material: PBMCs or a T cell subset sorted from them (not recorded which). Receptors were obtained from an adult woman who had mild COVID-19 (a few samples of this study predate the infection). The sample titles of this study are shuffled in the database, so cell type and time point are left out; the donor was told from shared clones.

The chain uses TRBV11-3 and TRBJ2-3; D is perhaps TRBD2 (7 bases). Trimming left V 5 bases short and J 2 bases short, with 17 bases between. CDR3 length: 16 amino acids. CDR1 and CDR2 (germline): SGHNT, YENEEA. The CDR3 loop reads CASSRGGGAATDTQYF. CDR3 DNA sequence: TGTGCCAGCAGCCGTGGGGGGGGCGCGGCCACAGATACGCAGTATTTT.

The gene calls are TRBV6-2 or TRBV6-3 and TRBJ2-7; maybe TRBD1 (7 bases). V was cut by 10 bases and J by 2 bases, with 15 bases left in between. This CDR3 spans 13 amino acids. CDR1 and CDR2 from the germline V gene are MNHEY and SVGEGT. For the CDR3, the DNA is TGTGCCACAGCAGGGGGGCCTCCCTACGAGCAGTACTTC. Its protein product is CATAGGPPYEQYF.

This chain links TRBV6-5 with TRBJ2-3; weak D call: TRBD2 (6 bases). The CDR3 has 13 residues. CDR1 is MNHEY and CDR2 is SVGAGI in the germline V gene. The V end lost 7 bases, the J end lost 1 base, and 9 bases lay between the germline ends. The CDR3 loop is CASTEGRTDTQYF. CDR3 nucleotide sequence: TGTGCCAGCACGGAGGGTCGCACAGATACGCAGTATTTT.

The rearrangement uses TRBV28 and TRBJ2-4; 11 nucleotides match TRBD2. V gave up 6 bases and J gave up 7 bases; unmatched junction bases: 8. The CDR3 has 15 residues. Germline lookup yields CDR1 MDHEN and CDR2 SYDVKM. CDR3 in amino acids: CASSSIAGGLNIQYF. The CDR3 DNA follows: TGTGCCAGCAGCTCGATAGCGGGGGGGCTCAACATTCAGTACTTC.

CDR3 bases: TGCGCCAGCAGCTTGTTTGAGGGGCCGACCTACAATGAGCAGTTCTTC. This encodes CASSLFEGPTYNEQFF. V and J are TRBV5-1 and TRBJ2-1; D could derive from TRBD1 or TRBD2 (5 bases each). In germline, CDR1 is SGHRS, CDR2 YFSETQ. The CDR3 sequence is 16 residues long. Trimming removed 1 base from V and 2 bases from J, with 13 bases in between.

This clonotype was seen more than once but under ten times. This rearrangement joins TRBV7-2 to TRBJ2-7; 10 bases match TRBD2. This CDR3 is 16 amino acids long. Germline V gives CDR1 SGHTA, CDR2 FQGNSA. V dropped 6 bases and J dropped 6; count of bases not matched to a gene: 14. DNA for the CDR3: TGTGCCAGCAGACCAGGGACTAGCGCACAAAGGGGCGAGCAGTACTTC. Protein sequence: CASRPGTSAQRGEQYF.

A few counts support this clonotype. The chain carries TRBV2 and TRBJ1-4; 9 positions agree with TRBD1. Per germline, CDR1 SNHLY and CDR2 FYNNEI. The CDR3 runs to 13 residues. J gave up 14 bases and V 5 bases, and 9 bases lay outside the gene matches. For the CDR3, the DNA is TGTGCCAGCAGTCGGGACAGGGCGAGGAATCTGTTTTTT. Its translation: CASSRDRARNLFF.

CDR3 coding DNA: TGCAGCGTTGAAATACTAGCGGGAGCCACCGGGGAGCTGTTTTTT. Its protein product is CSVEILAGATGELFF. J is TRBJ2-2 and V is TRBV29-1, with 11 nucleotides matching TRBD2. V lost 2 bases, J lost 4 bases, and 3 bases stayed unmatched. The length of the CDR3 is 15 residues. From germline, CDR1 is SQVTM and CDR2 ANQGSEA.

The V gene is TRBV29-1, the J gene TRBJ1-5, with 8 bases lining up with TRBD1. J gave up 2 bases and V 6 bases, and 6 bases lay outside the gene matches. The CDR3 is 14 residues long. Germline CDR1 and CDR2: SQVTM and ANQGSEA. The CDR3 region is CSVATGAGNQPQHF. CDR3 nucleotides: TGCAGCGTCGCGACAGGGGCGGGCAATCAGCCCCAGCATTTT.

The chain links TRBV4-1 to TRBJ1-6; 10 bases are a match to TRBD1. CDR3 length equals 17 residues. Germline lookup yields CDR1 MGHRA and CDR2 YSYEKL. The V gene end was trimmed by 0 bases and the J gene end by 10 bases; junction bases not matched to a gene: 9. DNA for the CDR3: TGCGCCAGCAGCCAAGACCCCGGGACAGGGGTAGGATCACCCCTCCACTTT. Translation: CASSQDPGTGVGSPLHF.

This chain uses TRBV29-1 with TRBJ1-1; D is uncertain. Germline V CDR1 and CDR2: SQVTM, ANQGSEA. CDR3 size: 14 residues. V lost 2 bases to trimming and J lost 3 bases, with 13 bases between them. The CDR3 DNA follows: TGCAGCGTTGAAAAACAGTCGTTCGACACTGAAGCTTTCTTT. Protein: CSVEKQSFDTEAFF.

The gene calls are TRBV19 and TRBJ2-7, with 8 bases lining up with TRBD1. After removal of 8 bases from V and 2 bases from J, the junction contained 5 bases not matched to a gene. The germline gives CDR1 LNHDA, CDR2 SQIVND (reference sequence). The CDR3 extends over 13 amino acids. The CDR3 region is CASGQGETYEQYF. The CDR3 nucleotides are TGTGCCAGTGGACAGGGCGAAACCTACGAGCAGTACTTC.

The J gene is TRBJ2-2, the V gene TRBV3-1; either TRBD1 or TRBD2 may fit D (5 bases each). V lost 2 bases and J 5 bases, leaving 9 bases between the germline ends. In germline, CDR1 is LGHDT, CDR2 YNNKEL (reference sequence). This CDR3 has 14 residues. The CDR3 DNA is TGTGCCAGCAGCCAACGGGACGGAACCGGGGAGCTGTTTTTT. Translating it yields CASSQRDGTGELFF.

The chain joins TRBV5-5 to TRBJ1-1; 10 bases map to TRBD1. V shed 0 bases, J shed 1 base, and the junction held 0 bases outside the gene matches. The germline gives CDR1 SGHKS, CDR2 YYEKEE (reference sequence). The CDR3 is 15 residues long. The CDR3 DNA is TGTGCCAGCAGCTTGGGGGACAGGGGGAACACTGAAGCTTTCTTT. Translating it yields CASSLGDRGNTEAFF. The full variable domain, completed using reference TRBV5-5 and TRBJ1-1, is DAGVTQSPTHLIKTRGQQVTLRCSPISGHKSVSWYQQVLGQGPQFIFQYYEKEERGRGNFPDRFSARQFPNYSSELNVNALLLGDSALYLCASSLGDRGNTEAFFGQGTRLTVV.

This clonotype occurred a few times. This chain uses TRBV5-6 with TRBJ2-5, with 10 nucleotides matching TRBD2. The CDR3 covers 16 residues. Trimming removed 2 bases from V and 5 bases from J; junction bases left unmatched: 9. Germline V gene lookup returns CDR1 SGHDT and CDR2 YYEEEE. The CDR3 is CASSFLTSGVGETQYF. For the CDR3, the DNA is TGTGCCAGCAGCTTTCTCACTAGCGGGGTAGGGGAGACCCAGTACTTC.

The rearrangement joins TRBV29-1 to TRBJ1-5; possible D gene TRBD1, 6 bases. With 6 bases removed from V and 7 bases from J, the gap between germline ends came to 16 bases. From germline, CDR1 is SQVTM and CDR2 ANQGSEA. This CDR3 is 13 amino acids long. CDR3 DNA: TGCAGCGTGACCGACAGAGGGGGACAGCCCCAGCATTTT. Its protein product is CSVTDRGGQPQHF.

This clonotype appeared once. The chain recombines TRBV7-2 with TRBJ1-1, with TRBD1 as a possible D gene (5 bases). The CDR3 covers 16 residues. V was trimmed by 5 bases and J by 1 base, leaving 17 bases between them. Germline CDR1 and CDR2: SGHTA and FQGNSA. The CDR3 bases are TGTGCCAGCAGCGATCCGCGGGGGGTGGGGAACACTGAAGCTTTCTTT. Translation gives CASSDPRGVGNTEAFF. The full variable domain, with the rest looked up from reference TRBV7-2 and TRBJ1-1, is GAGVSQSPSNKVTEKGKDVELRCDPISGHTALYWYRQSLGQGLEFLIYFQGNSAPDKSGLPSDRFSAERTGGSVSTLTIQRTQQEDSAVYLCASSDPRGVGNTEAFFGQGTRLTVV.

This sequence joins TRBV7-8 and TRBJ1-1, with TRBD1 identical over 10 bases. This CDR3 is built from 16 residues. V lost 5 bases, J lost 4 bases, and 10 bases stayed unmatched. Looked up from germline, CDR1 is SGHVS and CDR2 is FQNEAQ. The CDR3 nucleotides read TGTGCCAGCAGCCCACGGGACAGGGGATTGGCCACTGAAGCTTTCTTT. It codes for CASSPRDRGLATEAFF.